A selection of T cell receptor beta chains follows, all from one sample in a study of tumor-infiltrating lymphocytes in primary liver carcinoma. TCRdb fed the multiplex PCR reads into MiXCR, producing one record per CDR3 protein. The table includes approximately 73,000 distinct CDR3 sequences, 71% detected once. The sequencing sample was made of liver tumor tissue from sampling region 4. The receptors come from a woman aged 60-75 years with primary liver carcinoma and hepatitis B virus infection. Both conserved end residues are part of each CDR3. The order of the fields is V gene, D gene, CDR3 length, clone size, J gene, CDR3 protein, CDR3 DNA. D genes are given only for firm matches. Clone size is not always given. Where it is, it says once, few, many or a class for expanded clones.

V gene: TRBV7-9
D gene: NA
CDR3 length: 14
clone size: NA
J gene: TRBJ1-5
CDR3 protein: CTSSLSSLNQPLHF
CDR3 DNA: TGTACCAGCAGCTTATCCAGCCTCAATCAGCCCCTGCATTTT

V gene: TRBV5-8
D gene: TRBD2
CDR3 length: 16
clone size: many
J gene: TRBJ2-2
CDR3 protein: CASSFGLAANTGELFF
CDR3 DNA: TGTGCCAGCAGCTTCGGGCTAGCGGCGAACACCGGGGAGCTGTTTTTT

V gene: TRBV29-1
D gene: NA
CDR3 length: 14
clone size: NA
J gene: TRBJ2-7
CDR3 protein: CSVVGRRGIGEQYF
CDR3 DNA: TGCAGCGTTGTAGGCAGGAGGGGAATCGGCGAGCAGTACTTC

V gene: TRBV6-2/TRBV6-3
D gene: NA
CDR3 length: 14
clone size: NA
J gene: TRBJ2-2
CDR3 protein: CASSQLGDTGELFF
CDR3 DNA: TGTGCCAGTAGCCAATTAGGGGATACCGGGGAGCTGTTTTTT

V gene: TRBV7-3
D gene: NA
CDR3 length: 13
clone size: NA
J gene: TRBJ1-1
CDR3 protein: CASSSMSGTEAFF
CDR3 DNA: TGTGCCAGCAGCTCGATGAGTGGCACTGAAGCTTTCTTT

V gene: TRBV12-3/TRBV12-4
D gene: NA
CDR3 length: 13
clone size: many
J gene: TRBJ1-1
CDR3 protein: CASSLTAGTEAFF
CDR3 DNA: TGTGCCAGCAGTCTTACAGCGGGCACTGAAGCTTTCTTT

V gene: TRBV12-5
D gene: TRBD2
CDR3 length: 16
clone size: medium-sized
J gene: TRBJ2-3
CDR3 protein: CASGPGLAGGADTQYF
CDR3 DNA: TGTGCTAGTGGCCCAGGACTAGCGGGGGGTGCAGATACGCAGTATTTT

V gene: TRBV11-2
D gene: NA
CDR3 length: 15
clone size: NA
J gene: TRBJ2-7
CDR3 protein: CASRPNMRDDYEQYF
CDR3 DNA: TGTGCCAGCAGGCCAAACATGCGGGATGACTACGAGCAGTACTTC

V gene: TRBV6-4
D gene: NA
CDR3 length: 16
clone size: NA
J gene: TRBJ2-1
CDR3 protein: CASSDSRQGNYNEQFF
CDR3 DNA: TGTGCCAGCAGTGACTCGAGGCAGGGGAACTACAATGAGCAGTTCTTC

V gene: TRBV29-1
D gene: NA
CDR3 length: 14
clone size: NA
J gene: TRBJ2-3
CDR3 protein: CSASGRRITDTQYF
CDR3 DNA: TGCAGCGCGTCGGGGCGGAGGATCACAGATACGCAGTATTTT

V gene: TRBV6-5
D gene: TRBD2
CDR3 length: 19
clone size: many
J gene: TRBJ2-7
CDR3 protein: CASSYSSPFIGRASYEQYF
CDR3 DNA: TGTGCCAGCAGTTACTCGAGCCCTTTTATCGGGAGGGCCTCCTACGAGCAGTACTTC